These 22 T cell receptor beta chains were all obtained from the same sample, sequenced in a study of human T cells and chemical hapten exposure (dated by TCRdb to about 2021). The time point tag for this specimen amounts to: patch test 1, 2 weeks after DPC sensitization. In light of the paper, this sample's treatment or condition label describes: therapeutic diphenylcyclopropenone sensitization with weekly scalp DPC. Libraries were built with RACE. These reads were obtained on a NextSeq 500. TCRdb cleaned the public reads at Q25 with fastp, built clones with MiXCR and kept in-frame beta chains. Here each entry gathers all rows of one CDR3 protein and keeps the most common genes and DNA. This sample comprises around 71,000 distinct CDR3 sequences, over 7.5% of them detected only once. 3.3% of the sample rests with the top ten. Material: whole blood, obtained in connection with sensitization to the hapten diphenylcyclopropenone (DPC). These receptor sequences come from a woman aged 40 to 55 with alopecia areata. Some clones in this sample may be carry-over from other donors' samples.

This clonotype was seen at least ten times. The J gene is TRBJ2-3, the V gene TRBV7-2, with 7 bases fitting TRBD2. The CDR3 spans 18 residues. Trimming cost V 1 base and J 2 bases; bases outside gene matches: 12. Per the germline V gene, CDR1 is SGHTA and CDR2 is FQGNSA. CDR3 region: CASSLGPSWEGVTDTQYF. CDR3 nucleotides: TGTGCCAGCAGCTTAGGGCCGTCTTGGGAGGGTGTCACAGATACGCAGTATTTT.

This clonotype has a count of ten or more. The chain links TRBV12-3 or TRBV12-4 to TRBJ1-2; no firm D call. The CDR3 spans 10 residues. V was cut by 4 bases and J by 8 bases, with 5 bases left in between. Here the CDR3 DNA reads TGTGCCAGCAGTTCCAGAGGCTACACCTTC. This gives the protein CASSSRGYTF.

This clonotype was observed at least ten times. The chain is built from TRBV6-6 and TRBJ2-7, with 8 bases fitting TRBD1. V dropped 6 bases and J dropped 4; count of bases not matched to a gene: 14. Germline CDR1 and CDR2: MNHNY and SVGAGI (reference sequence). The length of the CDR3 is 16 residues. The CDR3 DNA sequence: TGTGCCAGCAGGGGGAGATTGGGACAGGTGCCTTACGAGCAGTACTTC. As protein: CASRGRLGQVPYEQYF.

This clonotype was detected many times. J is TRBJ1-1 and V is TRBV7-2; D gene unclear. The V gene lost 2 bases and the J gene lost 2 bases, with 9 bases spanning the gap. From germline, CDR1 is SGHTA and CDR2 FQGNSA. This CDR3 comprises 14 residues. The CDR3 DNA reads TGTGCCAGCAGCTTATCTAGGCAAAACACTGAAGCTTTCTTT. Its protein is CASSLSRQNTEAFF.

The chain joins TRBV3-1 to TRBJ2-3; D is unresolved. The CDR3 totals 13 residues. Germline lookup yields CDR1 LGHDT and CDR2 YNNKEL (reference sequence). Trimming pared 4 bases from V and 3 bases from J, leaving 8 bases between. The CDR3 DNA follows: TGTGCCAGCAGCCGAAAGGGTACAGATACGCAGTATTTT. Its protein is CASSRKGTDTQYF.

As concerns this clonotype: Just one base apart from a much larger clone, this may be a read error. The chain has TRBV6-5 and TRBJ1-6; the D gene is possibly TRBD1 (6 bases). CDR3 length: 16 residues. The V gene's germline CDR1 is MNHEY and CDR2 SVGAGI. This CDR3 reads CASGYAQQGSNSPLHF. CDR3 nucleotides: TGTGCCAGCGGTTACGCCCAACAGGGTAGTAATTCACCCCTCCACTTT.

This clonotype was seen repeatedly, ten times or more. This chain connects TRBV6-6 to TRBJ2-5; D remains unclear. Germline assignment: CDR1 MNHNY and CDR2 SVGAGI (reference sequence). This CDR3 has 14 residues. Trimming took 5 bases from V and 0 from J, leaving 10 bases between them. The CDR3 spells CASSPLDYQETQYF. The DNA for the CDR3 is TGTGCCAGCAGTCCCCTAGATTACCAAGAGACCCAGTACTTC.

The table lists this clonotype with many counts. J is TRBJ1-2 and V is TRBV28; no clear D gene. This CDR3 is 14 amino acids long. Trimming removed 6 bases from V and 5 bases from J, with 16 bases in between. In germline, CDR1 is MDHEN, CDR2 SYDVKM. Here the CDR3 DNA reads TGTGCCAGCAGCCCCCCAGGCAGTCAATATGGCTACACCTTC. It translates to CASSPPGSQYGYTF.

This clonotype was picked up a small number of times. CDR3 amino acids: CASSLFFGVSYEQYF. As DNA, the CDR3 is TGCGCCAGCAGCTTGTTCTTCGGGGTGTCCTACGAGCAGTACTTC. This chain joins TRBV5-1 and TRBJ2-7, with D tentatively TRBD2 (5 bases). CDR3 size: 15 residues. Trimming took 1 base from V and 1 from J, leaving 12 bases between them. Looked up from germline, CDR1 is SGHRS and CDR2 is YFSETQ.

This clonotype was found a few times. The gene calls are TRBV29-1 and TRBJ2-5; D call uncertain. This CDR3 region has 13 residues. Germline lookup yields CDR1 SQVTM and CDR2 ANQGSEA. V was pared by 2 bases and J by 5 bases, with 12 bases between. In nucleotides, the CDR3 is TGCAGCGTTGAATGGGCGACAAGGGAGACCCAGTACTTC. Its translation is CSVEWATRETQYF.

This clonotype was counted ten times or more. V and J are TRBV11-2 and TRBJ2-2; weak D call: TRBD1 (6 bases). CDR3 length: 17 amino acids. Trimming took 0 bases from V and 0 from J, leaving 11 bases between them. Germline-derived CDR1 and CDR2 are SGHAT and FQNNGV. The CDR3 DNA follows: TGTGCCAGCAGCTTAGATCGGGCAGGGGCGAACACCGGGGAGCTGTTTTTT. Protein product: CASSLDRAGANTGELFF.

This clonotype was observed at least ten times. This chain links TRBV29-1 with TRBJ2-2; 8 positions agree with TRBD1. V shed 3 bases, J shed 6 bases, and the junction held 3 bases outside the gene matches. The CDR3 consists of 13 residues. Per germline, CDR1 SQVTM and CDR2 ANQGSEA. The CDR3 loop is CSVETGEAGELFF. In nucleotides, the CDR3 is TGCAGCGTTGAGACAGGGGAGGCCGGGGAGCTGTTTTTT.

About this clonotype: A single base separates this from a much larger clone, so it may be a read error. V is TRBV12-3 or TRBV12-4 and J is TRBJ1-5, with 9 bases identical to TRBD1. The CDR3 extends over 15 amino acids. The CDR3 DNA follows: TGTGTCAGCAGTGGGACAGGGTACAGCAATCAGCCCCAGCATTTT. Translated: CVSSGTGYSNQPQHF.

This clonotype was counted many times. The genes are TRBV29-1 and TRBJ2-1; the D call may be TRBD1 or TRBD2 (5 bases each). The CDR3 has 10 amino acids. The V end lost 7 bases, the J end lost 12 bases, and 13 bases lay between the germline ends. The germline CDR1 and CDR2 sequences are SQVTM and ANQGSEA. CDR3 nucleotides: TGCAGCGCGGGGACGTCGGGGCAGTTCTTC. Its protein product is CSAGTSGQFF.

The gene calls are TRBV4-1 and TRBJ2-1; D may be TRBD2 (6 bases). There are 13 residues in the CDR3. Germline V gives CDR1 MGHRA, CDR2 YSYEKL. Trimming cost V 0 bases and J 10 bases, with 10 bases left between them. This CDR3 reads CASSQEGLAEQFF. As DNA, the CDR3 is TGCGCCAGCAGCCAAGAAGGGCTAGCGGAGCAGTTCTTC.

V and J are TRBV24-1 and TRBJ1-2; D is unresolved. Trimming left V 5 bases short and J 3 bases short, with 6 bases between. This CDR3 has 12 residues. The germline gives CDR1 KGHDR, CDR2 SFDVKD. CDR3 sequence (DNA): TGTGCCACCAGTGTCAGCGACTATGGCTACACCTTC. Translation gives CATSVSDYGYTF.

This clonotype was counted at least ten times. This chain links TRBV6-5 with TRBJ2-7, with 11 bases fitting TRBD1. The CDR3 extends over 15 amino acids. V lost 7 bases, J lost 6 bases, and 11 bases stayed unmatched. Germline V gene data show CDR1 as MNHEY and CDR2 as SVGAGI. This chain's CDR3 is CASKRLGGQGVEQYF. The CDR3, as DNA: TGTGCCAGCAAGAGGCTCGGGGGACAGGGGGTCGAGCAGTACTTC.

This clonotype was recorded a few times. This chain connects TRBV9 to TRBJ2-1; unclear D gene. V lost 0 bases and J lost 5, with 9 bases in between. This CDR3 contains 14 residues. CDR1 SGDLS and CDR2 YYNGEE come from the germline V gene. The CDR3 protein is CASSVDPDDNEQFF. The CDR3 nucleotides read TGTGCCAGCAGCGTAGACCCAGACGACAATGAGCAGTTCTTC.

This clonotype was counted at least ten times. The CDR3 sequence is CASSRDRAILNEKLFF. As DNA, the CDR3 is TGTGCCAGCAGTCGGGACAGGGCAATCCTTAATGAAAAACTGTTTTTT. This chain connects TRBV6-6 to TRBJ1-4; 9 nucleotides align to TRBD1. With 5 bases clipped from V and 4 bases from J, the junction kept 8 bases outside the gene matches. This CDR3 contains 16 residues. In germline, CDR1 is MNHNY, CDR2 SVGAGI (reference sequence).

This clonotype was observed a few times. CDR3 DNA: TGTGCCAGCAGTGTCGACAGGGCCACAGATACGCAGTATTTT. Protein: CASSVDRATDTQYF. The V call is TRBV12-3 or TRBV12-4, the J call TRBJ2-3; 7 bases match TRBD1. The CDR3 has 14 amino acids. Losses at the gene ends were 5 bases for V and 2 bases for J; bases not matched to a gene: 4.

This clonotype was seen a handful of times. The CDR3 protein is CSVERQHYNEQFF. CDR3 nucleotide sequence: TGCAGCGTTGAAAGACAGCATTACAATGAGCAGTTCTTC. The chain couples TRBV29-1 to TRBJ2-1; D perhaps matches TRBD1 (5 bases). The CDR3 spans 13 residues. The germline V and J ends were trimmed by 2 bases and 4 bases, with 9 bases remaining between them. Germline CDR1 and CDR2: SQVTM and ANQGSEA.

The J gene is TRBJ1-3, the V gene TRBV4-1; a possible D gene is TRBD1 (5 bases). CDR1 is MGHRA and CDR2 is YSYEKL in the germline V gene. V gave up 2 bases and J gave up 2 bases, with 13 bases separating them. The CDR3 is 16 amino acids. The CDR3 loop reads CASSQYPGTAGNTIYF. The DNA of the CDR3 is TGCGCCAGCAGCCAATACCCCGGGACGGCTGGAAACACCATATATTTT.